One T cell receptor beta chain is described in this entry. Its antigen is unknown. This specimen comes from a study of OX40 agonist ivuxolimab in advanced cancers. Overall study findings and caveats: More expanded clones were seen, on average, in CD8+ T cells than in CD4+.

Clones were read by immunoSEQ multiplex PCR, and TCRdb kept only the in-frame ones, dropping some. The data show about 98,000 clones, 85% to 95% seen once. The CDR3 length is 17 residues. Trimming at V came to 4 bases and at J to 1 base, leaving 11 bases not matched to a gene. Germline V gene lookup returns CDR1 SGHDN and CDR2 FVKESK. Cycle 7 day 1, cycle 4 day 1, and baseline were the timepoints at which blood was sampled. The material was CD4+ or CD8+ T cells sorted from blood, obtained in a trial of the OX40 agonist ivuxolimab. The chain couples TRBV14 to TRBJ1-1; 8 bases are a match to TRBD1. The TCR was taken from an adult with an advanced solid tumor such as melanoma, head and neck, liver or kidney cancer. In DNA, the CDR3 is TGTGCCAGCAGCCCGAGGACAGGGTATGTCGGGAACACTGAAGCTTTCTTT. Translation gives CASSPRTGYVGNTEAFF.